The clone carrying this T cell receptor (beta chain) was counted only a few times. CDR3 size: 12 residues. CDR1 is SQVTM and CDR2 is ANQGSEA in the germline V gene. Trimming removed 5 bases from V and 8 bases from J, with 15 bases in between. The data belong to a study of beta chain features in type 1 diabetes. Every isolated RNA sample was fully reverse transcribed, so sequencing captured expressed TCRB transcripts. Profiling relied on immunoSEQ multiplex PCR, and the TCRdb table lists in-frame clones only, not all of them. The profile shows about 240,000 clones, 25% to 30% of them singletons. Material for sequencing was central memory CD4+ T cells from blood. The TCR sequence derives from a young man in good health. This sequence joins TRBV29-1 and TRBJ1-2; no clear D gene. The CDR3 region has the DNA TGCAGCGTTACCCAGGCGGACTTGGGCTACACCTTC. Protein: CSVTQADLGYTF.